This paragraph reports one TCR beta chain. The data were produced by immunoSEQ multiplex PCR, yet TCRdb's version contains in-frame clones alone and is incomplete. Of 25,000 to 30,000 clones listed, roughly 85% were seen once; the top ten hold about 3.7%. The data stem from a study of tissue T cells after allogeneic stem cell transplantation. Trimming took 6 bases from V and 4 from J, leaving 4 bases between them. CDR1 SGHDN and CDR2 FVKESK come from the germline V gene. This CDR3 is built from 12 residues. This TCR came from a woman aged 18-55 years who later had graft-versus-host disease after an allogeneic stem cell transplant. Material: blood, obtained before transplantation. The rearrangement links TRBV14 to TRBJ2-6; no clear D. CDR3 in amino acids: CASRAGANVLTF. The DNA of the CDR3 is TGTGCCAGCAGGGCCGGGGCCAACGTCCTGACTTTC.